The 20 T cell receptor beta chains below were found in one sample sequenced in a study of shared T cell receptors in the human thymus. Here immunoSEQ multiplex PCR was the method, and the copy in TCRdb shows in-frame clones only, minus some. Of under 850,000 clones in the sample, roughly 90% were seen once. The same sample was also studied in work on human thymus T cells.

The sample comprised thymocytes. The receptors shown here come from a boy less than two years old with a congenital heart defect.

The CDR3 here is CASSHHRASSKETQYF. DNA of the CDR3: TGCGCCAGCAGCCATCATCGGGCTAGCAGTAAAGAGACCCAGTACTTC. The V call is TRBV5-1, the J call TRBJ2-5, with D possibly TRBD2 on 5 matching bases. V shed 4 bases and J shed 3 bases, with 19 bases lying between them. This CDR3 region has 16 residues. CDR1 and CDR2 (germline): SGHRS, YFSETQ. The full variable domain, in which reference TRBV5-1 and TRBJ2-5 provide the parts outside the CDR3, is KAGVTQTPRYLIKTRGQQVTLSCSPISGHRSVSWYQQTPGQGLQFLFEYFSETQRNKGNFPGRFSGRQFSNSRSEMNVSTLELGDSALYLCASSHHRASSKETQYFGPGTRLLVL.

This rearrangement joins TRBV5-1 to TRBJ2-1; 9 nucleotides line up with TRBD2. Trimming took 3 bases from V and 8 from J; bases not matched to a gene: 12. Germline values: CDR1 SGHRS, CDR2 YFSETQ. CDR3 size: 16 residues. The CDR3 protein is CASSSVVAGEADEQFF. CDR3 DNA: TGCGCCAGCAGCTCCGTTGTAGCGGGAGAGGCGGATGAGCAGTTCTTC.

This clone was counted between two and nine times. The rearrangement uses TRBV10-3 and TRBJ2-1, with 11 bases that match TRBD2. Germline-derived CDR1 and CDR2 are ENHRY and SYGVKD. Trimming at V came to 4 bases and at J to 1 base, leaving 9 bases not matched to a gene. This CDR3 has 18 amino acids. The CDR3 is CAISGLYSGRGSYNEQFF. The CDR3, as DNA: TGTGCCATCAGTGGACTTTATAGCGGGAGGGGATCCTACAATGAGCAGTTCTTC.

This clone was found once. The rearrangement joins TRBV27 to TRBJ1-2; D may be TRBD1 (6 bases). The CDR3 extends over 16 amino acids. Per germline, CDR1 MNHEY and CDR2 SMNVEV (reference sequence). V gave up 8 bases and J gave up 6 bases, with 25 bases separating them. The CDR3 here is CASGPGQGPRINGYTF. The CDR3 DNA is TGTGCCAGCGGCCCGGGACAAGGGCCCCGTATCAATGGCTACACCTTC.

A word on this clone: Other DNA sequences in the same sample also yield this CDR3. The chain has TRBV6-5 and TRBJ2-7; TRBD1 aligns across 7 bases. V lost 3 bases and J lost 2; bases outside the gene matches: 4. The CDR3 sequence is 14 residues long. CDR1 MNHEY and CDR2 SVGAGI come from the germline V gene. The CDR3 DNA reads as TGTGCCAGCAGTTATCGGACAGGAGCCTACGAGCAGTACTTC. Translating it yields CASSYRTGAYEQYF.

The V gene is TRBV6-5, the J gene TRBJ2-3, with D perhaps matching TRBD1 (6 bases). The CDR3 length is 14 residues. Germline CDR1 is MNHEY and CDR2 is SVGAGI. V was clipped by 2 bases and J by 0 bases, with 6 bases between them. The CDR3 loop reads CASSYGQSTDTQYF. CDR3 nucleotides: TGTGCCAGCAGTTACGGACAGAGCACAGATACGCAGTATTTT.

This chain connects TRBV9 to TRBJ2-7; 8 bases fit TRBD2. The CDR3 totals 17 residues. Germline CDR1 SGDLS, CDR2 YYNGEE. With 1 base clipped from V and 0 bases from J, the junction kept 9 bases outside the gene matches. The CDR3 is CASSVFPGTRISYEQYF. As DNA, the CDR3 is TGTGCCAGCAGCGTATTCCCTGGGACTAGAATCTCCTACGAGCAGTACTTC.

This clone was seen a handful of times. V and J are TRBV19 and TRBJ2-6; possibly TRBD1 for D (6 bases). The CDR3 loop spans 16 amino acids. Germline lookup yields CDR1 LNHDA and CDR2 SQIVND (reference sequence). The V end was cut by 4 bases, the J end by 0 bases, with 10 bases between. CDR3 sequence reads: CASSSGQLSGANVLTF. The CDR3 bases are TGTGCCAGTAGTAGCGGACAGCTCTCTGGGGCCAACGTCCTGACTTTC.

This clone was recorded only once. The chain uses TRBV28 and TRBJ2-7; tentative D call: TRBD2 (5 bases). The CDR3 covers 16 residues. Germline lookup yields CDR1 MDHEN and CDR2 SYDVKM. The V end was cut by 3 bases, the J end by 5 bases, with 20 bases between. This CDR3 is CASSFLPWAGRHEQYF. CDR3 nucleotide sequence: TGTGCCAGCAGTTTTCTGCCCTGGGCGGGCCGCCACGAGCAGTACTTC.

V usage is TRBV20-1 and J usage is TRBJ1-2, with a weak D call TRBD1 (5 bases). This CDR3 is 11 amino acids long. Per germline, CDR1 DFQATT and CDR2 SNEGSKA (reference sequence). The CDR3: CSTPREAGYTF. Here the CDR3 DNA reads TGCAGCACCCCCAGGGAGGCTGGCTACACCTTC.

This chain joins TRBV27 and TRBJ2-7, with D unresolved. This CDR3 comprises 13 residues. Germline V gives CDR1 MNHEY, CDR2 SMNVEV (reference sequence). Trimming cost V 4 bases and J 3 bases, with 10 bases left between them. CDR3 nucleotide sequence: TGTGCCAGCAGTTCCCGGTTCGACTACGAGCAGTACTTC. As protein: CASSSRFDYEQYF.

The chain carries TRBV27 and TRBJ1-4; the match to TRBD1 covers 9 bases. The CDR3 runs 15 residues. V was clipped by 5 bases and J by 6 bases; unmatched bases: 7. CDR1 and CDR2 (germline): MNHEY, SMNVEV (reference sequence). CDR3 in DNA: TGTGCCAGCAGTCCCCGCACAGGGGGCGATGAAAAACTGTTTTTT. This translates into CASSPRTGGDEKLFF.

The rearrangement links TRBV10-2 to TRBJ2-7; TRBD2 is a possible D gene (7 bases). Germline V gene data show CDR1 as WSHSY and CDR2 as SAAADI. This CDR3 has 14 amino acids. The V end lost 9 bases, the J end lost 6 bases, and 21 bases lay between the germline ends. CDR3: CASGGARGPREQYF. The CDR3 DNA follows: TGCGCCAGTGGGGGGGCAAGAGGGCCCCGCGAGCAGTACTTC.

V is TRBV4-3 and J is TRBJ2-2; D remains ambiguous. The CDR3 contains 16 residues. The germline V gene has CDR1 LGHNA and CDR2 YSLEER. The ends were cut back, 1 base at V and 0 bases at J, with 9 bases in the middle. Here the CDR3 DNA reads TGCGCCAGCAGCCAAGGTGGGCCGGCGAACACCGGGGAGCTGTTTTTT. Protein product: CASSQGGPANTGELFF.

The rearrangement uses TRBV30 and TRBJ2-5; 7 nucleotides match TRBD1. Trimming at V came to 4 bases and at J to 3 bases, leaving 2 bases not matched to a gene. Germline CDR1 reads GTSNPN; CDR2 reads SVGIG (reference sequence). This CDR3 is 12 amino acids long. The CDR3 coding sequence is TGTGCCTGGACCCAGGGGGAAGAGACCCAGTACTTC. Residues: CAWTQGEETQYF.

This chain joins TRBV5-8 and TRBJ2-7; 7 bases fit TRBD2. The CDR3 extends over 17 amino acids. Unmatched junction bases numbered 20, after V lost 4 bases and J lost 7 bases. From germline, CDR1 is SGHTS and CDR2 YDEGEE. CDR3 loop: CASSLGGERVPDREQYF. CDR3 bases: TGTGCCAGCAGCCTGGGAGGGGAGCGGGTGCCCGATCGGGAGCAGTACTTC. The full variable domain, with the rest looked up from reference TRBV5-8 and TRBJ2-7, is EAGVTQSPTHLIKTRGQQATLRCSPISGHTSVYWYQQALGLGLQFLLWYDEGEERNRGNFPPRFSGRQFPNYSSELNVNALELEDSALYLCASSLGGERVPDREQYFGPGTRLTVT.

The J gene is TRBJ2-7, the V gene TRBV4-1; 12 bases match TRBD2. Germline V gene data show CDR1 as MGHRA and CDR2 as YSYEKL. The V gene end was trimmed by 1 base and the J gene end by 4 bases; junction bases not matched to a gene: 11. The CDR3 consists of 18 residues. The CDR3 region is CASSQVPLLAGGRYEQYF. CDR3 nucleotides: TGCGCCAGCAGCCAAGTCCCCCTGCTAGCGGGAGGGCGATACGAGCAGTACTTC.

The chain has TRBV6-5 and TRBJ2-3; D gene unclear. CDR1 is MNHEY, CDR2 SVGAGI, per germline. The CDR3 is made up of 14 amino acids. V lost 5 bases, J lost 1 base, and 10 bases lay in between. The CDR3 protein is CASSRYRGTDTQYF. DNA of the CDR3: TGTGCCAGCAGTAGATATCGGGGCACAGATACGCAGTATTTT.

The table lists this clone with a count of one. V and J are TRBV19 and TRBJ2-1; TRBD2 matches at 7 bases. V trimming: 7 bases; J trimming: 2 bases; junction bases outside the gene matches: 8. The CDR3 totals 15 residues. Germline CDR1 reads LNHDA; CDR2 reads SQIVND (reference sequence). Written as DNA, the CDR3 is TGTGCCAGTACTGGGGGGACTACCCCCTACAATGAGCAGTTCTTC. It yields the protein CASTGGTTPYNEQFF.

The chain is built from TRBV14 and TRBJ1-2; 9 positions match TRBD1. Germline CDR1 and CDR2: SGHDN and FVKESK. This CDR3 is 16 amino acids long. V shed 3 bases and J 3 bases; nucleotides not matched to a gene: 8. The CDR3 spells CASSHFDRGSDYGYTF. The CDR3 DNA reads as TGTGCCAGCAGCCATTTTGACAGGGGGTCGGACTATGGCTACACCTTC.